Shown below are 20 T cell receptor beta chains from a single sample sequenced in a study of blood T cell repertoires in COVID-19. Sequencing used immunoSEQ multiplex PCR; TCRdb keeps in-frame clones, though not all of them. This table has around 190,000 clones, about 86% appearing once. The specimen was peripheral blood. These receptors originate from a man between 65 and 80 years old with active or convalescent COVID-19.

The rearrangement links TRBV10-1 to TRBJ2-7, with 14 bases aligning to TRBD2. Germline trimming cut 0 bases from V and 1 base from J; bases unmatched to any gene: 8. CDR1 and CDR2 from the germline V gene are WNHNN and SYGVQD (reference sequence). The CDR3 has 19 residues. The CDR3: CASSESTGTSGGRSYEQYF. The CDR3 nucleotides read TGCGCCAGCAGTGAGTCGACCGGGACTAGCGGGGGCCGGTCCTACGAGCAGTACTTC.

The chain joins TRBV6-5 to TRBJ1-1; 9 bases fit TRBD1. From germline, CDR1 is MNHEY and CDR2 SVGAGI. Unmatched junction bases numbered 7, after V lost 6 bases and J lost 5 bases. The CDR3 is 14 residues long. CDR3 amino acids: CASRKGGQGTEAFF. The CDR3 DNA follows: TGTGCCAGCAGGAAGGGAGGACAGGGGACTGAAGCTTTCTTT.

The V and J genes are TRBV5-4 and TRBJ1-4; 10 positions match TRBD1. This CDR3 has 15 amino acids. After removal of 4 bases from V and 8 bases from J, the junction contained 8 bases not matched to a gene. The germline gives CDR1 SGHNT, CDR2 YYREEE (reference sequence). The CDR3: CASSDRQGAYEKLFF. The CDR3 DNA sequence: TGTGCCAGCAGCGACAGACAGGGGGCTTACGAAAAACTGTTTTTT.

The chain carries TRBV7-9 and TRBJ1-2, with a weak D call TRBD1 (5 bases). V was trimmed by 5 bases and J by 4 bases, leaving 11 bases between them. CDR3 size: 13 residues. Looked up from germline, CDR1 is SEHNR and CDR2 is FQNEAQ (reference sequence). The CDR3 coding sequence is TGTGCCAGCAGCCGTACAGGATTCTATGGCTACACCTTC. It is translated as CASSRTGFYGYTF.

This clone was counted once. V gene TRBV6-2 or TRBV6-3 combines with J gene TRBJ1-1; D call uncertain. This CDR3 region has 13 residues. With 6 bases removed from V and 5 bases from J, the gap between germline ends came to 13 bases. Germline-derived CDR1 and CDR2 are MNHEY and SVGEGT. The CDR3 here is CASSLRGRTEAFF. As DNA, the CDR3 is TGTGCCAGCAGCCTTCGAGGGAGAACTGAAGCTTTCTTT.

The rearrangement uses TRBV7-3 and TRBJ2-1, with 7 bases lining up with TRBD2. The CDR3 totals 15 residues. The J segment lost 10 bases and the V segment lost 0 bases, leaving 9 bases of the junction unmatched. The germline gives CDR1 SGHTA, CDR2 FQGTGA. As DNA, the CDR3 is TGTGCCAGCAGCTTAACGGGCGGGAGTGGCCTCGAGCAGTTCTTC. Encoded protein: CASSLTGGSGLEQFF.

V is TRBV23-1 and J is TRBJ1-1; D remains ambiguous. TRBV23-1 is classed as an ORF, of uncertain function. The CDR3 runs 19 residues. V lost 1 base and J 0 bases, leaving 21 bases between the germline ends. CDR3 coding DNA: TGCGCCAGCAGTCAATATCAAGGTGGGAGGGCTAAGGTGAACACTGAAGCTTTCTTT. This codes for CASSQYQGGRAKVNTEAFF.

The chain is built from TRBV18 and TRBJ1-4; 8 bases map to TRBD1. V trimming: 6 bases; J trimming: 5 bases; junction bases outside the gene matches: 5. The CDR3 totals 14 residues. CDR1 and CDR2 (germline): KGHSH, LQKENI. CDR3 residues: CASSRDRTNEKLFF. For the CDR3, the DNA is TGTGCCAGCTCCCGGGACAGGACGAATGAAAAACTGTTTTTT.

The rearrangement uses TRBV4-2 and TRBJ1-3, with a tentative D call TRBD1 (5 bases). The CDR3 sequence is 16 residues long. The germline CDR1 and CDR2 sequences are LGHNA and YNFKEQ. V dropped 0 bases and J dropped 0 bases, with 9 bases sitting between them. The CDR3 loop is CASSQDRVGSGNTIYF. The CDR3 DNA follows: TGTGCCAGCAGCCAAGACAGGGTTGGCTCTGGAAACACCATATATTTT.

The V and J genes are TRBV11-2 and TRBJ2-3; 8 nucleotides align to TRBD1. Germline CDR1 reads SGHAT; CDR2 reads FQNNGV. The CDR3 spans 15 residues. The V segment lost 5 bases and the J segment 4 bases; nucleotides outside the gene matches: 8. The CDR3 DNA is TGTGCCAGCAGCCCAGACAGGGGCAGGGCAGATACGCAGTATTTT. It translates to CASSPDRGRADTQYF. Looking up the rest from reference TRBV11-2 and TRBJ2-3 gives the full variable domain: EAGVAQSPRYKIIEKRQSVAFWCNPISGHATLYWYQQILGQGPKLLIQFQNNGVVDDSQLPKDRFSAERLKGVDSTLKIQPAKLEDSAVYLCASSPDRGRADTQYFGPGTRLTVL.

In this sample, this clone turned up a few times. The chain uses TRBV11-2 and TRBJ1-1; 9 bases align to TRBD1. The CDR3 spans 14 residues. After removal of 6 bases from V and 11 bases from J, the junction contained 13 bases not matched to a gene. Germline V CDR1 and CDR2: SGHAT, FQNNGV. The CDR3 coding sequence is TGTGCCAGCAGTTACCAACGGGACAGGGAGGCGGCTTTCTTT. Translating gives CASSYQRDREAAFF.

The chain links TRBV18 to TRBJ1-3; D is uncertain. Trimming cost V 3 bases and J 0 bases, with 3 bases left between them. This CDR3 has 13 amino acids. Germline V gene sequence: CDR1 KGHSH, CDR2 LQKENI. The chain's CDR3 is CASSPSSGNTIYF. In nucleotides, the CDR3 is TGTGCCAGCTCACCTAGCTCTGGAAACACCATATATTTT. The whole variable domain, filled in from reference TRBV18 and TRBJ1-3, reads NAGVMQNPRHLVRRRGQEARLRCSPMKGHSHVYWYRQLPEEGLKFMVYLQKENIIDESGMPKERFSAEFPKEGPSILRIQQVVRGDSAAYFCASSPSSGNTIYFGEGSWLTVV.

CDR3 region: CASSEAGYEQYF. The CDR3 DNA reads TGTGCCAGCAGTGAAGCCGGGTACGAGCAGTACTTC. The gene calls are TRBV6-1 and TRBJ2-7; D gene unclear. Trimming stripped 0 bases from V and 4 bases from J, with 4 bases between. The CDR3 spans 12 residues. The V gene's germline CDR1 is MNHNS and CDR2 SASEGT.

This clone has only one observation. CDR3: CASSLLGQPLGTEAFF. Here the CDR3 DNA reads TGTGCCAGCAGCTTGCTGGGCCAACCCTTGGGCACTGAAGCTTTCTTT. This rearrangement joins TRBV7-2 to TRBJ1-1; D ambiguous. Trimming left V 3 bases short and J 4 bases short, with 18 bases between. The CDR3 is 16 amino acids. Germline V lookup: CDR1 SGHTA, CDR2 FQGNSA. Supplemented by reference TRBV7-2 and TRBJ1-1, the full variable domain reads GAGVSQSPSNKVTEKGKDVELRCDPISGHTALYWYRQSLGQGLEFLIYFQGNSAPDKSGLPSDRFSAERTGGSVSTLTIQRTQQEDSAVYLCASSLLGQPLGTEAFFGQGTRLTVV.

The V and J genes are TRBV29-1 and TRBJ1-1; TRBD1 is a possible D gene (5 bases). This CDR3 has 14 residues. The V and J ends lost 4 bases and 3 bases respectively, with 15 bases between them. Germline V gene data show CDR1 as SQVTM and CDR2 as ANQGSEA. CDR3 sequence (DNA): TGCAGCGTTGGGGGGGGATGGGGCGACACTGAAGCTTTCTTT. It is translated as CSVGGGWGDTEAFF.

The genes are TRBV9 and TRBJ1-2; 9 positions match TRBD1. The germline CDR1 and CDR2 sequences are SGDLS and YYNGEE. This CDR3 contains 15 residues. The V gene end was trimmed by 3 bases and the J gene end by 3 bases; junction bases not matched to a gene: 6. The CDR3 sequence is CASSEGTGFYYGYTF. Written as DNA, the CDR3 is TGTGCCAGCAGCGAAGGGACAGGGTTTTACTATGGCTACACCTTC. The full variable domain, its missing parts supplied by reference TRBV9 and TRBJ1-2, is DSGVTQTPKHLITATGQRVTLRCSPRSGDLSVYWYQQSLDQGLQFLIQYYNGEERAKGNILERFSAQQFPDLHSELNLSSLELGDSALYFCASSEGTGFYYGYTFGSGTRLTVV.

This clone was seen a handful of times. The rearrangement joins TRBV7-2 to TRBJ1-3; D is unclear. The length of the CDR3 is 15 residues. V was pared by 3 bases and J by 0 bases, with 9 bases between. Germline-derived CDR1 and CDR2 are SGHTA and FQGNSA. CDR3 nucleotide sequence: TGTGCCAGCAGCTTGCACAGAAGCTCTGGAAACACCATATATTTT. It yields the protein CASSLHRSSGNTIYF.

This sequence joins TRBV7-9 and TRBJ1-1; D remains ambiguous. Trimming removed 5 bases from V and 7 bases from J, with 23 bases in between. This CDR3 has 16 residues. Germline CDR1 is SEHNR and CDR2 is FQNEAQ (reference sequence). CDR3 residues: CASSPRGRAKGSEAFF. DNA for the CDR3: TGTGCCAGCAGCCCAAGAGGACGGGCCAAAGGGAGTGAAGCTTTCTTT.

This clone was observed once. The chain carries TRBV30 and TRBJ1-1, with TRBD1 matching 8 bases. This CDR3 comprises 15 residues. The V segment lost 2 bases and the J segment 3 bases; nucleotides outside the gene matches: 8. Germline loops: CDR1 GTSNPN, CDR2 SVGIG (reference sequence). CDR3 coding DNA: TGTGCCTGGAGTTTAACCAGGGGGCGTGACACTGAAGCTTTCTTT. Translated, it gives CAWSLTRGRDTEAFF.

The chain carries TRBV7-3 and TRBJ2-2; 10 nucleotides line up with TRBD2. The CDR3 runs 15 residues. CDR1 is SGHTA and CDR2 is FQGTGA in the germline V gene. V lost 4 bases, J lost 5 bases, and 4 bases stayed unmatched. The CDR3 loop is CASSSSAGGTGELFF. CDR3 bases: TGTGCCAGCAGCTCCTCAGCGGGAGGGACCGGGGAGCTGTTTTTT.